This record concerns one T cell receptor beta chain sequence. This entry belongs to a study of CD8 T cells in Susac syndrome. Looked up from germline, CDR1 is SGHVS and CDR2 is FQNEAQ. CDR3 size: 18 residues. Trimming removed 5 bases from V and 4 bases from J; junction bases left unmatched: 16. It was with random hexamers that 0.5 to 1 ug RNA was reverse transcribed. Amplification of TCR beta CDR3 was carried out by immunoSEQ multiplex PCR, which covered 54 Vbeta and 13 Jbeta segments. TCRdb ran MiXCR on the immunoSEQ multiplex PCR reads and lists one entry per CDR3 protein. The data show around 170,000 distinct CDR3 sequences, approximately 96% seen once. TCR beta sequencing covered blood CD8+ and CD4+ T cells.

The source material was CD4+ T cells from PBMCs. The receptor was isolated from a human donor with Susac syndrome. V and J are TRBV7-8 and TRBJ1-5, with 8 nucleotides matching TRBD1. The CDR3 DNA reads TGTGCCAGCAGCCTGACAGGGGCAAACCCTCCTTTTAATCAGCCCCAGCATTTT. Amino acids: CASSLTGANPPFNQPQHF.